This entry is about one T cell receptor (beta chain). This sample includes further DNA sequences coding for the same CDR3. These data are taken from a study of blood T cell repertoires in COVID-19. Original processing methods: For nucleated cells, counts were estimated from reference gene primer amplification. The table came from immunoSEQ multiplex PCR; TCRdb's copy has only in-frame clones and leaves some out. That table supplies the V and J calls and clone size; D and trimming were determined from the DNA. Of about 150,000 clones listed, 75% to 90% are singletons. Trimming at V came to 0 bases and at J to 1 base, leaving 2 bases not matched to a gene. The CDR3 sequence is 15 residues long. Germline V gene lookup returns CDR1 SGHRS and CDR2 YFSETQ.

The rearrangement joins TRBV5-1 to TRBJ2-7, with TRBD1 identical over 9 bases. The sequencing input was PBMCs or T cells enriched from blood (not recorded which). This TCR came from a woman between 40 and 55 years old who had been exposed to COVID-19. CDR3 residues: CASSLEDRGSYEQYF. CDR3 DNA: TGCGCCAGCAGCTTGGAGGACAGGGGATCCTACGAGCAGTACTTC.